Reported below is one TCR beta chain. A single count supports this clone. It has no known antigen specificity. The record has no base qualities; no much larger clone is one base away. Trimming leaves V shorter by 6 bases and J shorter by 3 bases, with the junction holding 8 bases beyond the gene matches. Taken from cysteine to phenylalanine, the CDR3 has 15 residues. The sequence is cut down to CDR3 DNA, 45 bases in frame from base 1. Sequences MDHEN (CDR1) and SYDVKM (CDR2) are obtained from the germline V gene. CD8 naive samples were obtained by positive selection for CCR7 among CD45RO-negative cells, yielding a CD45RA+CCR7+ population from which TemRA cells were excluded. Donors were healthy HIV-negative adults with no recently reported acute infections or vaccinations. Every donor was a Caucasian adult residing in Nashville, Tennessee, USA. Blood was obtained by leukapheresis, after which PBMCs were separated by Ficoll-Histopaque density gradient centrifugation and cryopreserved in liquid nitrogen vapor phase. Analytical flow cytometry was used to check the purity and quantity of each magnetically sorted T cell population. Genomic DNA was isolated from each sorted fraction and quantified by UV absorbance on a Nanodrop 2000c.

This specimen comes from a study of shared clonotypes between healthy human individuals (dated by TCRdb to about 2020). As for the study more broadly: The cohort included three men and a couple of women between 18 and 49 years of age. Per donor, three plates each were used for CD4 naive and CD4 memory, two for CD8 naive, and one for CD8 memory. To estimate repertoire size and how much clonotype sharing occurs between individuals, the study deeply sequenced the blood TCR repertoires of about five healthy adults. Different laboratories and diverse techniques were used to prepare libraries and sequence TCR repertoires, to increase sequencing depth and limit assay-specific biases. Each donor's leukapheresis produced roughly between roughly 0.85 and 9 billion PBMCs.

Using the deep immunoSEQ assay, TCR CDR3 regions were amplified from genomic DNA by multiplex PCR. For each cell subset, the extracted genomic DNA was distributed evenly across all wells of several immunoSEQ 96-well plates, and each plate served as one replicate. For sorted subsets, around 200 ng genomic DNA, equal to about 30,000 T cell genomes, was loaded into each replicate PCR. The purified libraries were quantified using a Qubit 3.0 fluorometer, sized with a Bioanalyzer 2100, and then quantified again using the KAPA Library Quantification kit. A separate single-read 150-cycle Illumina NextSeq 550 flow cell was used to sequence each immunoSEQ 96-well plate. The study's own analysis went as follows. The immunoSEQ output contained only junctional sequences without quality scores, so filtering could not match that applied to full-length reads. Sequences were annotated with PyIR, a Python wrapper for IgBLAST v1.9, using IMGT germline references to assign V/J genes and CDR3. Reads were removed for weak V/J assignments (E-value above 1e-6), missing CDR3, stop codons, out-of-frame junctions, or ambiguous translated residues. V3J clonotypes were defined by identical inferred V gene, J gene, and CDR3 amino acid sequence. Percentage overlap between repertoires was computed as shared unique clonotypes divided by the size of the smaller repertoire. Three approaches were used to assess repertoire richness: RTK rarefaction, the Chao1 estimator, and Recon v2.1 estimates of unobserved clonotypes. Generation probabilities were computed with OLGA for all TCRbeta clonotypes obtained by the gDNA method from a few donors. The immuneACCESS repertoire file appears here via TCRdb, limited to in-frame rearrangements. These files lack a portion of the clones; in checked studies, under half of the deficit traces to unresolved V genes, and the cause of the others is not known. The V and J calls and clone size were taken over from that table, and D and trimming were inferred from the DNA. The table for this sample lists about 2,100,000 clones; roughly 91% of them were counted only once. The ten largest clones take up 1.5% to 2% of the sample.

Overall study outcomes, separate from this receptor: Naive subsets generally had larger estimated clonotype richness than memory subsets. Rarefaction of sorted-subset datasets indicated incomplete sequencing despite the large sequencing depth. Because the study included a small number of donors, the genetic and exposure-history diversity represented was limited. Compared with non-shared clonotypes, clonotypes shared by all four sorted-subset donors had higher generation probabilities. Sharing across a few donors was observed for about 5% of naive CD4, 3.5% of naive CD8, roughly 2.3% of memory CD4, and around 0.4% of memory CD8 clonotypes. Only blood was sampled, and tissue TCR repertoires likely differ from those in blood. Pairwise subsampling indicated that sequencing depth was expected to affect the degree of clonotype sharing among donors.

The chain links TRBV28 with TRBJ2-3, with 8 bases aligning to TRBD2. The source of this sequence is a man between 18 and 29 years old in good health. Some clones in this sample may be carry-over from other donors' samples. The source material was naive CD8+ T cells from PBMCs. The sample's cell subset or site label, in plain terms: CD45RA+CCR7+. The DNA sequence reads TGTGCCAGCAGCCGCCTGGGCGGGAGGACAGATACGCAGTATTTT. It is translated as CASSRLGGRTDTQYF.